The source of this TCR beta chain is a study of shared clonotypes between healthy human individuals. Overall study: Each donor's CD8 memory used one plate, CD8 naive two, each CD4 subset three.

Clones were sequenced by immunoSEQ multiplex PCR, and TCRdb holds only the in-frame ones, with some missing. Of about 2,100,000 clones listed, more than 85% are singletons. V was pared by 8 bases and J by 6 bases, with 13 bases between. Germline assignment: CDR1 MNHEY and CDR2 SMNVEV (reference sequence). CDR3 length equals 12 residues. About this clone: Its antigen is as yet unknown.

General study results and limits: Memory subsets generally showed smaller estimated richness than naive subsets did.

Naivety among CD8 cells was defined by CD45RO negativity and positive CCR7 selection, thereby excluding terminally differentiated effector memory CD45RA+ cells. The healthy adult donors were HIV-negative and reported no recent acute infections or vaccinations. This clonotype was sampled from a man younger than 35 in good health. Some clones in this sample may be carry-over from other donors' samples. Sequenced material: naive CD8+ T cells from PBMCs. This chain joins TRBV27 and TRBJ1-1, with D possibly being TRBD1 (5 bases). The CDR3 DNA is TGTGCCAGCGGACCTCGGGGCGCTGAAGCTTTCTTT. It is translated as CASGPRGAEAFF.